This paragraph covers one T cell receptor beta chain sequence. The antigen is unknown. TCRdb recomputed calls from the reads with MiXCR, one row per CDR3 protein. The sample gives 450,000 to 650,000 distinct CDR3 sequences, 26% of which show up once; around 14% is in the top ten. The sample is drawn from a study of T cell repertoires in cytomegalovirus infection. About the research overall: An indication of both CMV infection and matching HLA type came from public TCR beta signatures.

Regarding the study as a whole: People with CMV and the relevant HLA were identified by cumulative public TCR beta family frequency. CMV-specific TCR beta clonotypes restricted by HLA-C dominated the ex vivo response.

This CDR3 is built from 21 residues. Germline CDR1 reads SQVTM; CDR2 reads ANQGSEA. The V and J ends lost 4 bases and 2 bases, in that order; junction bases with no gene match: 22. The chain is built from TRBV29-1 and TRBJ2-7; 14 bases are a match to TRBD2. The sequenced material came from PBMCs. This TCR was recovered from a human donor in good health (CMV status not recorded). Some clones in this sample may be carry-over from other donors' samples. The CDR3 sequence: CSVVSHIPGLAGDIAPYEQYF. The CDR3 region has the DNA TGCAGCGTTGTCTCACACATCCCGGGACTAGCGGGAGATATTGCCCCCTACGAGCAGTACTTC.